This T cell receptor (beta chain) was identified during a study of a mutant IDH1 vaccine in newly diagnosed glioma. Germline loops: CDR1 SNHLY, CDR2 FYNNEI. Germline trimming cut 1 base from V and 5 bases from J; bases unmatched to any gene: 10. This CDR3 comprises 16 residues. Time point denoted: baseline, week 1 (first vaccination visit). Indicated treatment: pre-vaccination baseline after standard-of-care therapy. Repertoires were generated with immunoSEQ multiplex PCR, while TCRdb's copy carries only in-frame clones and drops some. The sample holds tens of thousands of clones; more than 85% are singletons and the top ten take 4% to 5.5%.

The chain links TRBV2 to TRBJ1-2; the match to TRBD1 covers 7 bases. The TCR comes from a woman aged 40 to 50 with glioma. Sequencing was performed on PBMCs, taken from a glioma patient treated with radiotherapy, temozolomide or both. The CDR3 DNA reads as TGTGCCAGCAGTGAAGTAGGGCAGGGGGGACTTTATGGCTACACCTTC. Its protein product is CASSEVGQGGLYGYTF.